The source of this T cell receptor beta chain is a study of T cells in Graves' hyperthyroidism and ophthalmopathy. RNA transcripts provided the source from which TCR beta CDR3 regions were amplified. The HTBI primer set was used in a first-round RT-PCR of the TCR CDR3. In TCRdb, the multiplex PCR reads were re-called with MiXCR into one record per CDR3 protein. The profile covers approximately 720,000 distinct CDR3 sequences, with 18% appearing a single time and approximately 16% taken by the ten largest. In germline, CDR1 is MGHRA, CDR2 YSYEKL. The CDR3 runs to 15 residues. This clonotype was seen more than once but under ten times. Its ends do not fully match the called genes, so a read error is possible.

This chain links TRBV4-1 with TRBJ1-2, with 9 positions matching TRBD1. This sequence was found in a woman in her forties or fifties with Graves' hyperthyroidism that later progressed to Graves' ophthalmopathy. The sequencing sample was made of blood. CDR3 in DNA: TGTGCCAGTAGCCAGGGACAGGGCGCTAACTATGGCTACACCTTC. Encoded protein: CASSQGQGANYGYTF.